The clone carrying this T cell receptor beta chain has just a few counts. This entry comes from a study of blood T cell repertoires in COVID-19. Study overall: Sample material is recorded as cDNA or gDNA derived from T cells, B-cell-depleted T cells, or PBMCs.

V lost 2 bases, J lost 6 bases, and 10 bases stayed unmatched. The CDR3 has 16 amino acids. Per germline, CDR1 MDHEN and CDR2 SYDVKM. TCRdb's table, derived via immunoSEQ multiplex PCR, lists solely in-frame clones and lacks some. Of some 360,000 clones in the sample, roughly nine tenths were seen once. The receptor's source is a woman aged 55-70 years with COVID-19, enrolled during active disease. Sequenced input: peripheral blood. This rearrangement joins TRBV28 to TRBJ1-5; 7 bases are shared with TRBD1. As DNA, the CDR3 is TGTGCCAGCAGTTTAAGTGAGGGGGCTTTAAGTCAGCCCCAGCATTTT. It yields the protein CASSLSEGALSQPQHF.